This T cell receptor beta chain is from a study of T-cell memory formation after mild COVID-19. Trimming left V 0 bases short and J 5 bases short, with 14 bases between. The CDR3 runs 15 residues. The germline gives CDR1 DFQATT, CDR2 SNEGSKA (reference sequence). This clonotype was seen only a few times. Its antigen remains unknown. Notes on the study in general: CD4+ contracting clones were mainly CM and EM; CD8+ ones, EMRA.

TCRdb reprocessed the 5' RACE reads via MiXCR and lists one record per CDR3 protein. The sample has 350,000 to 500,000 distinct CDR3 sequences; around a quarter are singletons. The sequenced sample consisted of PBMCs or a T cell subset sorted from them (not recorded which). The receptor was isolated from an adult woman who had mild COVID-19 (a few samples of this study predate the infection). Cell type and time point are not known. The chain employs TRBV20-1 and TRBJ2-1, with unresolved D. CDR3 sequence reads: CSARDPSQNHNEQFF. As DNA, the CDR3 is TGCAGTGCTAGAGACCCGAGCCAAAACCACAATGAGCAGTTCTTC.